This TCR beta chain was retrieved from a study of T cell responses to AZD1222 COVID-19 vaccine (dated by TCRdb to the early 2020s). Looking at the study overall: AZD1222 recipients with second doses at about 4 weeks or about 12 weeks were pooled, because spike-specific TCR depth and breadth did not differ between schedules. A total of about 230 trial participants underwent TCR sequencing, of whom 200 to 220 received two doses of AZD1222 and about 25 received two doses of the MenACWY control vaccine. Trial participants were enrolled by age into 18-55, 56-69 and 70-plus year subgroups, with around 140, 26 and 57 TCR-sequenced participants respectively.

The CDR3 regions of human TCRbeta chains were analyzed by immunosequencing. Per the original workflow: TCRs in the repertoires were compared against a reference library of SARS-CoV-2-specific TCRs that had been generated with the MIRA antigen-specificity platform. Breadth meant the fraction of unique TCRs that were SARS-CoV-2-associated, whereas depth meant the fraction of total T cells that were SARS-CoV-2-associated. Each spike-specific TCR was assigned to its reactive spike region and to a CD4 or CD8 class using the MIRA data. Log10-transformed breadth and depth values were compared by one-way ANOVA with Sidak's multiple comparisons tests. The source is immuneACCESS, and TCRdb retained only in-frame sequences with V and J called. Part of the clones is not carried over; for the studies checked, unresolved V genes explain less than half of this, and the remainder is unexplained. V and J calls and clone size are given by that table; D and trimming were obtained from the DNA. Across this sample there are under 150,000 clones, with around 92% seen only once. Of the sample, approximately 1% falls within the top ten clones.

In the germline V gene, CDR1 corresponds to SGHTA and CDR2 to FQGTGA. V lost 5 bases and J lost 1 base; the stretch between them is 11 bases long. Including cysteine and phenylalanine, the CDR3 has 14 amino acids. Just the 42-base CDR3 DNA is kept, in frame starting at base 1. A word on this clone: The target of this receptor is not known. Base qualities were left out, and no much larger clone turns up one base away.

Broader findings and caveats from the paper: Nearly half of unique spike-specific TCRs reportedly recognized epitopes outside regions mutated in the B.1.351 and B.1.1.7 variants. Only five or six AZD1222 recipients were SARS-CoV-2 seropositive at baseline, limiting conclusions about previously exposed vaccinees. In the small 56-69-year group, the increase in depth fell short of significance, most likely because of low power. Participants were mostly white British, with more females than males. The authors suggested clonal diversity may have been underestimated. Because no day 14 peak-response samples were available, repertoires were characterized only after the peak T cell response. The whole spike protein was spanned by vaccine-associated CD4 TCRs, and dominant responses were seen in regions 160-218 and 743-854. After two AZD1222 doses, spike-specific TCR breadth and depth were significantly higher than at day 0 and than in MenACWY recipients.

The time point tag for this specimen amounts to: baseline before first vaccination. The vaccinee samples were drawn from two UK trials, COV001 and COV002, one of which was a single-blind randomized controlled phase 2/3 trial testing AZD1222 (ChAdOx1 nCoV-19) in healthy adults. For TCRbeta chain sequencing, PBMC samples were collected from trial participants at day 0 and at day 28 after the second dose. The rearrangement joined TRBV7-3 to TRBJ1-1; the D gene is possibly TRBD1, with 5 bases matching. Sequences were derived from peripheral blood, sampled on day 0 of AZD1222 vaccination. The sequence derives from an adult in good health. The CDR3: CASSLMGPNTEAFF. The DNA reads as follows: TGTGCCAGCAGCCTAATGGGGCCGAACACTGAAGCTTTCTTT.